This T cell receptor (beta chain) was captured in a study of T cell changes during pregnancy in multiple sclerosis. The CDR3 has 16 amino acids. J lost 5 bases, V lost 4 bases, and 14 bases had no gene match. Germline loops: CDR1 SGDLS, CDR2 YYNGEE. Method: immunoSEQ multiplex PCR; TCRdb's copy keeps in-frame clones and lacks some. The sample lists roughly 80,000 clones, roughly 93% occurring once. This clonotype was obtained from a female donor with multiple sclerosis, enrolled in a pregnancy study. The starting material was peripheral blood, obtained in the second trimester of pregnancy. The chain has TRBV9 and TRBJ1-2, with 7 positions matching TRBD1. CDR3 sequence: CASSTRTGEALYGYTF. Here the CDR3 DNA reads TGTGCCAGCAGCACGCGGACAGGAGAGGCCCTTTATGGCTACACCTTC.